One and the same sample provided the 15 T cell receptor beta chains below, sequenced in a study of cytomegalovirus exposure and HLA in healthy donors. The PCR employed 60 Vbeta primers together with 13 Jbeta primers. Clones were sequenced by immunoSEQ multiplex PCR, and TCRdb holds only the in-frame ones, with some missing. The sample carries some 80,000 clones, 62% recorded once. Material: PBMCs. The receptors derive from a male donor in good health and CMV-seropositive.

The V call is TRBV9, the J call TRBJ1-1, with D uncertain. V lost 4 bases to trimming and J lost 0 bases, with 7 bases between them. CDR3 length: 13 amino acids. The germline V gene encodes CDR1 SGDLS and CDR2 YYNGEE. CDR3 region: CASSHTVNTEAFF. The CDR3 coding sequence is TGTGCCAGCAGCCATACAGTGAACACTGAAGCTTTCTTT.

This clone was recorded only once. The rearrangement links TRBV4-1 to TRBJ1-4, with TRBD1 matching over 7 bases. With V trimmed by 0 bases and J by 3 bases, 13 bases remained unmatched. The CDR3 is 19 amino acids. Per germline, CDR1 MGHRA and CDR2 YSYEKL. CDR3: CASSQDQRGGGIANEKLFF. The CDR3 coding sequence is TGCGCCAGCAGCCAAGATCAACGAGGGGGCGGAATTGCTAATGAAAAACTGTTTTTT.

The V gene is TRBV9, the J gene TRBJ2-5; D unclear. This CDR3 contains 14 residues. The ends were cut back, 5 bases at V and 2 bases at J, with 13 bases in the middle. Germline values: CDR1 SGDLS, CDR2 YYNGEE. The CDR3 sequence is CASSETQLQETQYF. CDR3 bases: TGTGCCAGCAGTGAGACTCAGTTACAAGAGACCCAGTACTTC.

The chain joins TRBV30 to TRBJ2-7, with 8 bases fitting TRBD2. The V gene's germline CDR1 is GTSNPN and CDR2 SVGIG (reference sequence). The CDR3 covers 14 residues. After removal of 4 bases from V and 3 bases from J, the junction contained 8 bases not matched to a gene. The CDR3 nucleotides read TGTGCCTGGACCGGGGGGGGGAGCCTCTACGAGCAGTACTTC. Its protein product is CAWTGGGSLYEQYF.

The genes are TRBV28 and TRBJ2-5, with 7 positions matching TRBD2. From germline, CDR1 is MDHEN and CDR2 SYDVKM. V shed 0 bases, J shed 3 bases, and the junction held 10 bases outside the gene matches. The CDR3 sequence is 17 residues long. The CDR3 here is CASSLWASGGGEETQYF. The CDR3 nucleotides read TGTGCCAGCAGTTTATGGGCCTCGGGGGGTGGCGAAGAGACCCAGTACTTC.

This sequence joins TRBV5-1 and TRBJ1-6; D is possibly TRBD1 (5 bases). There are 13 residues in the CDR3. V was trimmed by 5 bases and J by 5 bases, leaving 8 bases between them. Germline V lookup: CDR1 SGHRS, CDR2 YFSETQ. DNA of the CDR3: TGCGCCAGCAGGTGGGGGGATAATTCACCCCTCCACTTT. Translation gives CASRWGDNSPLHF.

The chain carries TRBV19 and TRBJ2-7, with D maybe TRBD2 (6 bases). Germline V lookup: CDR1 LNHDA, CDR2 SQIVND (reference sequence). The V end was cut by 4 bases, the J end by 3 bases, with 13 bases between. The CDR3 length is 14 residues. CDR3 in amino acids: CASSKWDLFYEQYF. The DNA for the CDR3 is TGTGCCAGTAGTAAGTGGGACTTGTTCTACGAGCAGTACTTC.

Here the CDR3 reads CASSEGWRDYGYTF. The DNA for the CDR3 is TGTGCCAGCAGTGAAGGATGGCGGGACTATGGCTACACCTTC. The rearrangement uses TRBV28 and TRBJ1-2; D uncertain. Germline V gene lookup returns CDR1 MDHEN and CDR2 SYDVKM. The CDR3 runs 14 residues. The V end was cut by 5 bases, the J end by 3 bases, with 13 bases between.

This clone was seen only a few times. The rearrangement links TRBV2 to TRBJ2-1, with D unresolved. Germline lookup yields CDR1 SNHLY and CDR2 FYNNEI. V was pared by 6 bases and J by 5 bases, with 14 bases between. The CDR3 is made up of 14 amino acids. CDR3: CASSPPNSNNEQFF. The CDR3 DNA reads as TGTGCCAGCAGCCCACCAAACAGCAACAATGAGCAGTTCTTC. The full variable domain, in which reference TRBV2 and TRBJ2-1 provide the parts outside the CDR3, is EPEVTQTPSHQVTQMGQEVILRCVPISNHLYFYWYRQILGQKVEFLVSFYNNEISEKSEIFDDQFSVERPDGSNFTLKIRSTKLEDSAMYFCASSPPNSNNEQFFGPGTRLTVL.

Only one count was recorded for this clone. The chain couples TRBV5-5 to TRBJ2-7; 9 bases agree with TRBD2. CDR3 length equals 17 residues. The germline gives CDR1 SGHKS, CDR2 YYEKEE (reference sequence). The V gene end was trimmed by 4 bases and the J gene end by 5 bases; junction bases not matched to a gene: 16. The CDR3 region is CASSTDPAGGVLDEQYF. CDR3 DNA: TGTGCCAGCAGCACCGACCCGGCGGGGGGGGTACTAGACGAGCAGTACTTC.

The J gene is TRBJ2-5, the V gene TRBV5-1; TRBD2 is a possible D gene (5 bases). The CDR3 consists of 15 residues. Per the germline V gene, CDR1 is SGHRS and CDR2 is YFSETQ. V shed 1 base and J shed 3 bases, with 13 bases lying between them. The CDR3 DNA sequence: TGCGCCAGCAGCTTGACGGGGATGGGAAAAGAGACCCAGTACTTC. Protein product: CASSLTGMGKETQYF.

J is TRBJ2-3 and V is TRBV7-8; D is unresolved. The CDR3 contains 15 residues. Trimming removed 3 bases at V and 5 bases at J, with 15 bases between. From germline, CDR1 is SGHVS and CDR2 FQNEAQ. In DNA form, the CDR3 reads TGTGCCAGCAGCTTTGGCCTTTTGGGCCGAGATACGCAGTATTTT. Protein product: CASSFGLLGRDTQYF.

This clone was found a few times. The rearrangement links TRBV5-6 to TRBJ2-3; no clear D gene. Germline V gives CDR1 SGHDT, CDR2 YYEEEE. V lost 4 bases and J 4 bases, leaving 10 bases between the germline ends. This CDR3 has 13 amino acids. The CDR3 region is CASSTPVADTQYF. The CDR3 DNA reads as TGTGCCAGCAGCACTCCTGTGGCAGATACGCAGTATTTT.

V is TRBV18 and J is TRBJ1-4, with D uncertain. There are 14 residues in the CDR3. Germline-derived CDR1 and CDR2 are KGHSH and LQKENI. The V gene lost 3 bases and the J gene lost 0 bases, with 5 bases spanning the gap. The CDR3 protein is CASSPGATNEKLFF. The CDR3 DNA is TGTGCCAGCTCACCCGGTGCAACTAATGAAAAACTGTTTTTT.

This sequence joins TRBV30 and TRBJ1-6; D uncertain. The length of the CDR3 is 15 residues. With 2 bases removed from V and 0 bases from J, the gap between germline ends came to 8 bases. The germline V gene encodes CDR1 GTSNPN and CDR2 SVGIG (reference sequence). The CDR3, as DNA: TGTGCCTGGAGTTTTGAGAGCTCCTATAATTCACCCCTCCACTTT. Protein sequence: CAWSFESSYNSPLHF. Full variable domain (remainder filled in from reference TRBV30 and TRBJ1-6): SQTIHQWPATLVQPVGSPLSLECTVEGTSNPNLYWYRQAAGRGLQLLFYSVGIGQISSEVPQNLSASRPQDRQFILSSKKLLLSDSGFYLCAWSFESSYNSPLHFGNGTRLTVT.